This is a list of T cell receptor beta chains from one sample in a study of long-term antiretroviral therapy in people with HIV. Clones were read by immunoSEQ multiplex PCR, and TCRdb kept only the in-frame ones, dropping some. The table lists about 22,000 clones, under 85% of them singletons, with roughly 18% in the top ten. This sample comprised unsorted PBMCs, obtained 0.5 years before starting antiretroviral therapy. The origin of the receptors is a middle-aged man with HIV. Each CDR3 is given with its conserved first and last residue. A D gene is named only where the DNA matches it firmly. Clone size appears in some rows only: once, few, many, or a class for an expanded clone.

j_call: TRBJ2-1; d_call: TRBD1; v_call: TRBV6-5; clone_size: .; cdr3_aa: CASSNRDRGNNEQFF
j_call: TRBJ1-1; d_call: .; v_call: TRBV7-9; clone_size: few; cdr3_aa: CASSLSSGQGTEAFF
j_call: TRBJ1-1; d_call: .; v_call: TRBV7-9; clone_size: .; cdr3_aa: CASSLGAGAFF
j_call: TRBJ2-1; d_call: TRBD1; v_call: TRBV7-3; clone_size: once; cdr3_aa: CASSLSPGQGAGEQFF
j_call: TRBJ1-5; d_call: TRBD1; v_call: TRBV4-1; clone_size: once; cdr3_aa: CASSLRTGANQPQHF
j_call: TRBJ1-5; d_call: .; v_call: TRBV6-1; clone_size: .; cdr3_aa: CASRSDSFNQPQHF
j_call: TRBJ1-5; d_call: .; v_call: TRBV19; clone_size: .; cdr3_aa: CASSIGQANQPQHF
j_call: TRBJ1-1; d_call: .; v_call: TRBV18; clone_size: once; cdr3_aa: CASSPPTGTEAFF
j_call: TRBJ2-7; d_call: TRBD2; v_call: TRBV7-9; clone_size: .; cdr3_aa: CASSSAAGVGEQYF
j_call: TRBJ1-2; d_call: .; v_call: TRBV7-9; clone_size: .; cdr3_aa: CASSSAENYGYTF
j_call: TRBJ2-3; d_call: .; v_call: TRBV2; clone_size: .; cdr3_aa: CARQTRRTDTQYF
j_call: TRBJ2-5; d_call: TRBD2; v_call: TRBV28; clone_size: few; cdr3_aa: CASRSPGLAGIQETQYF
j_call: TRBJ2-2; d_call: TRBD2; v_call: TRBV5-8; clone_size: .; cdr3_aa: CASSSNWDYQNTGELFF
j_call: TRBJ2-7; d_call: TRBD1; v_call: TRBV15; clone_size: .; cdr3_aa: CATSRSRDRGTYEQYF
j_call: TRBJ2-3; d_call: TRBD1; v_call: TRBV27; clone_size: .; cdr3_aa: CASSVTGGGTQYF
j_call: TRBJ1-1; d_call: TRBD1; v_call: TRBV28; clone_size: .; cdr3_aa: CASTTQGFAEAFF
j_call: TRBJ2-1; d_call: TRBD1; v_call: TRBV28; clone_size: .; cdr3_aa: CASSTPSGQGNEQFF
j_call: TRBJ2-4; d_call: .; v_call: TRBV28; clone_size: .; cdr3_aa: CASSFSRPAGVVFQYF
j_call: TRBJ2-7; d_call: .; v_call: TRBV25-1; clone_size: once; cdr3_aa: CASSESPGSYEQYF
j_call: TRBJ1-5; d_call: .; v_call: TRBV5-6; clone_size: .; cdr3_aa: CASSLAGKPQHF
j_call: TRBJ1-5; d_call: TRBD1; v_call: TRBV30; clone_size: .; cdr3_aa: CAWSVQGQGLYSNQPQHF
j_call: TRBJ1-1; d_call: .; v_call: TRBV4-1; clone_size: .; cdr3_aa: CASSPSGAGLNTEAFF
j_call: TRBJ1-1; d_call: .; v_call: TRBV19; clone_size: .; cdr3_aa: CAATTGLTEAFF
j_call: TRBJ1-2; d_call: TRBD1; v_call: TRBV27; clone_size: .; cdr3_aa: CASRPQGSYGYTF
j_call: TRBJ2-4; d_call: TRBD2; v_call: TRBV6-1; clone_size: .; cdr3_aa: CASSGTSGGVVALAKNIQYF
j_call: TRBJ2-6; d_call: .; v_call: TRBV4-1; clone_size: .; cdr3_aa: CASSQFGSGANVLTF
j_call: TRBJ2-7; d_call: TRBD2; v_call: TRBV7-8; clone_size: .; cdr3_aa: CASSRTSEAYEQYF
j_call: TRBJ1-5; d_call: TRBD1; v_call: TRBV6-6; clone_size: .; cdr3_aa: CASSYPGGNQPQHF
j_call: TRBJ1-5; d_call: .; v_call: TRBV28; clone_size: .; cdr3_aa: CASLDSNQPQHF
j_call: TRBJ2-7; d_call: .; v_call: TRBV15; clone_size: few; cdr3_aa: CATSRGPYYEQYF
j_call: TRBJ1-2; d_call: .; v_call: TRBV18; clone_size: .; cdr3_aa: CASSYVVTEGYTF
j_call: TRBJ1-1; d_call: .; v_call: TRBV13; clone_size: once; cdr3_aa: CASSQLNTEAFF